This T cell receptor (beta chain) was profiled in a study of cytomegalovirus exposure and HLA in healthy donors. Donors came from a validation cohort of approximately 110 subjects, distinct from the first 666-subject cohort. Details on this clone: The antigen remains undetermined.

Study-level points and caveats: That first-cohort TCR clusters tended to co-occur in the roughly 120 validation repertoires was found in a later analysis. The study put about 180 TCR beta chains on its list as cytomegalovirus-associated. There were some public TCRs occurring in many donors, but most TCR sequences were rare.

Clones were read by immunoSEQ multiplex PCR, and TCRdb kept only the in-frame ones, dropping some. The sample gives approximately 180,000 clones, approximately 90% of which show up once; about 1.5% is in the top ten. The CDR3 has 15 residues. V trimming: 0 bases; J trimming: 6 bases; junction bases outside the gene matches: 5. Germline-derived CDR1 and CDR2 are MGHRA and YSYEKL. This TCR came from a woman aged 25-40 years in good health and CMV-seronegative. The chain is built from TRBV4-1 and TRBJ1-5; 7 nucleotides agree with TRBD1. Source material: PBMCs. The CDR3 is CASSQEKGAGQPQHF. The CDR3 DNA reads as TGCGCCAGCAGCCAAGAAAAGGGGGCAGGTCAGCCCCAGCATTTT.